Shown below are 4 T cell receptor beta chains from a single sample sequenced in a study of CD8+ T cells in alopecia areata. The treatment here: oral pan-JAK inhibitor, 5-10 mg twice daily. Isolated RNA was reverse transcribed into cDNA used as the sequencing template. Generated by immunoSEQ multiplex PCR, the TCRdb table keeps only in-frame clones and is missing some. The sample carries 95,000 to 100,000 clones, approximately 66% recorded once. This material consisted of CD8+ T cells sorted from blood, taken at week 4, from a patient treated with tofacitinib. These receptors all stem from a human donor with alopecia areata.

The chain is built from TRBV27 and TRBJ1-1; D is uncertain. V gave up 6 bases and J gave up 1 base, with 15 bases separating them. Germline assignment: CDR1 MNHEY and CDR2 SMNVEV (reference sequence). This CDR3 has 15 amino acids. The chain's CDR3 is CASSPSFPANTEAFF. In DNA, the CDR3 is TGTGCCAGCAGCCCATCCTTCCCAGCGAACACTGAAGCTTTCTTT.

This clone was detected only once. The V and J genes are TRBV4-3 and TRBJ1-1; D perhaps matches TRBD1 (5 bases). V lost 0 bases and J lost 6, with 11 bases in between. The CDR3 is made up of 14 amino acids. Germline-derived CDR1 and CDR2 are LGHNA and YSLEER. CDR3 region: CASSQDLGVPEAFF. The CDR3 bases are TGCGCCAGCAGCCAAGATTTGGGGGTACCTGAAGCTTTCTTT.

The J gene is TRBJ2-7, the V gene TRBV29-1, with D tentatively TRBD1 (5 bases). The CDR3 loop spans 13 amino acids. Trimming stripped 4 bases from V and 2 bases from J, with 12 bases between. Germline assignment: CDR1 SQVTM and CDR2 ANQGSEA. CDR3 nucleotide sequence: TGCAGCGTTGTGACAGCGTTGCCCTACGAGCAGTACTTC. It is translated as CSVVTALPYEQYF.

This clone was found a few times. The rearrangement joins TRBV5-6 to TRBJ2-1; 8 bases are shared with TRBD2. There are 14 residues in the CDR3. Germline values: CDR1 SGHDT, CDR2 YYEEEE. Trimming cost V 3 bases and J 3 bases; bases outside gene matches: 2. CDR3 sequence reads: CASSSGLGYNEQFF. DNA for the CDR3: TGTGCCAGCAGCTCGGGACTAGGCTACAATGAGCAGTTCTTC.